These T cell receptor beta chains were read from a single sample in a study of T-cell reconstitution after alpha-beta-depleted transplantation in children. TCRdb re-called the PCR reads with MiXCR, one entry per CDR3 protein. The repertoire includes hundreds of thousands of distinct CDR3 sequences, around 12% of them detected once, and 2% to 3% sits in the top ten. The specimen was PBMCs from the stem cell graft donor, collected from the stem cell graft. These receptors all come from a human donor who donated a stem cell graft to a child with acute lymphoblastic leukemia. Each CDR3 is given with its conserved first and last residue.

v_gene	j_gene	CDR3aa
TRBV5-6	TRBJ2-5	CASSSTRGAGTQYF
TRBV28	TRBJ2-1	CASSLGGAGSYNEQFF
TRBV5-5	TRBJ2-4	CASILAGGNIQYF
TRBV7-7	TRBJ2-7	CASSPQPEGEQYF
TRBV12-3/TRBV12-4	TRBJ2-7	CASSSRRDRLAYEQYF
TRBV6-1	TRBJ2-2	CASRTHGQRANTGELFF
TRBV7-2	TRBJ2-1	CASSMTRYNEQFF
TRBV7-6	TRBJ2-1	CASSSVETTYNEQFF
TRBV5-1	TRBJ2-3	CASSLVKQEFGTDTQYF
TRBV12-3/TRBV12-4	TRBJ2-5	CASSLSGLQETQYF
TRBV4-2	TRBJ2-5	CASSQYVNSGGWETQYF
TRBV20-1	TRBJ2-5	CSARGQGRETQYF
TRBV10-3	TRBJ2-3	CAISKPTDTQYF
TRBV20-1	TRBJ2-1	CSANGQGGDYNEQFF
TRBV7-2	TRBJ2-5	CASSTPGQGVRVRETQYF
TRBV20-1	TRBJ1-6	CSAMDRGLLNSPLHF
TRBV2	TRBJ1-5	CASSELAGELSNQPQHF
TRBV12-3/TRBV12-4	TRBJ1-2	CASSPRTALNYGYTF
TRBV7-7	TRBJ2-3	CASSLEQGNTQYF
TRBV5-8	TRBJ2-3	CASSLGFRDTQYF
TRBV13	TRBJ1-5	CASARTGAGNQPQHF
TRBV7-2	TRBJ2-1	CASRLGQSSGAEQFF
TRBV28	TRBJ2-1	CASSFNSRGSKNEQFF
TRBV19	TRBJ1-1	CASSRARGREDTEAFF
TRBV3-1	TRBJ2-7	CASSQTMRTSGKSYEQYF
TRBV6-1	TRBJ2-5	CASSEVTSGREKETQYF
TRBV28	TRBJ2-5	CASSSPLPSRKTGAQETQYF
TRBV12-3/TRBV12-4	TRBJ1-5	CASRLLPGLSNQPQHF
TRBV10-3	TRBJ2-1	CAAEAGVGNEQFF
TRBV12-3/TRBV12-4	TRBJ2-1	CASSPTTGRNEQFF
TRBV20-1	TRBJ2-5	CSASPKETQYF
TRBV30	TRBJ1-2	CAWSVRQDDGYTF
TRBV20-1	TRBJ2-1	CSASGAQASDNEQFF
TRBV6-2/TRBV6-3	TRBJ2-5	CASSPRLAGDGETQYF